The rows below give T cell receptor beta chains drawn from one sample of a study of early T cells in non-severe SARS-CoV-2 infection. Each CDR3 protein is one row after TCRdb ran MiXCR on the 5' RACE reads. The repertoire includes under 140,000 distinct CDR3 sequences, around 13% of them detected once, and around 3.7% sits in the top ten. The source was whole blood, collected at baseline. These TCRs come from an adult who was a healthcare worker with PCR-confirmed SARS-CoV-2 infection or an uninfected control (not recorded which). The CDR3 runs from the conserved cysteine through the conserved F or W. Fields, in order: V gene, clone size, J gene, D gene, CDR3 DNA, CDR3 protein. The D gene is left open where the match is weak. The size field is filled for only some rows; it gives once, few, many or a size class.

V gene: TRBV12-3/TRBV12-4; clone size: -; J gene: TRBJ2-3; D gene: -; CDR3 DNA: TGTGCCAGCACTCCCTTAGGGGGTAGCACAGATACGCAGTTTTTT; CDR3 protein: CASTPLGGSTDTQFF
V gene: TRBV29-1; clone size: few; J gene: TRBJ2-5; D gene: TRBD1; CDR3 DNA: TGCAGCGTTGGGGACAGCCAAGAGACCCAGTACTTC; CDR3 protein: CSVGDSQETQYF
V gene: TRBV15; clone size: few; J gene: TRBJ1-5; D gene: TRBD1; CDR3 DNA: TGTGCCACCAGCAGAGATCGATATAGGGGGCGCACCTATAGCAATCAGCCCCAGCATTTT; CDR3 protein: CATSRDRYRGRTYSNQPQHF
V gene: TRBV4-2; clone size: few; J gene: TRBJ2-7; D gene: -; CDR3 DNA: TGTGCCAGCAGCACCGGGACTGGATCCTACGAGCAGTACTTC; CDR3 protein: CASSTGTGSYEQYF
V gene: TRBV7-6; clone size: -; J gene: TRBJ1-4; D gene: TRBD1; CDR3 DNA: TGTGCCAGCAGCCCGGGACAGCTTTCGTGGAAACTGTTTTTT; CDR3 protein: CASSPGQLSWKLFF
V gene: TRBV5-1; clone size: -; J gene: TRBJ2-1; D gene: TRBD2; CDR3 DNA: TGCGCCAGCAGCTTAGCGGGGGAAAACAATGAGCAGTTCTTC; CDR3 protein: CASSLAGENNEQFF
V gene: TRBV27; clone size: -; J gene: TRBJ1-6; D gene: -; CDR3 DNA: TGTGCCAGCAGCCCCGACTATAATTCACCCCTCCACTTT; CDR3 protein: CASSPDYNSPLHF
V gene: TRBV30; clone size: -; J gene: TRBJ1-2; D gene: -; CDR3 DNA: TGTGCCTGGAGTGCGAGCCCCGGGGGTGGGGACTGGTTTGACTATGGCTACACCTTC; CDR3 protein: CAWSASPGGGDWFDYGYTF
V gene: TRBV6-5; clone size: many; J gene: TRBJ2-1; D gene: TRBD2; CDR3 DNA: TGTGCCAGTACGGGACTAGCTTCCAATGAGCAGTTCTTC; CDR3 protein: CASTGLASNEQFF
V gene: TRBV5-4; clone size: many; J gene: TRBJ1-1; D gene: -; CDR3 DNA: TGTGCCAGCACCCCGCGAGGGAGTTCGGGAGGCACTGAAGCTTTCTTT; CDR3 protein: CASTPRGSSGGTEAFF
V gene: TRBV9; clone size: few; J gene: TRBJ2-1; D gene: -; CDR3 DNA: TGTGCCAGCAGCGTTGTGCAGACTTCCTCCTACAATGAGCAGTTCTTC; CDR3 protein: CASSVVQTSSYNEQFF
V gene: TRBV2; clone size: many; J gene: TRBJ2-2; D gene: -; CDR3 DNA: TGTGCCAGCAGTCGACAGGGTTCTCGCTTGCGGGGGGTGAAAACCGGGGAGCTGTTTTTT; CDR3 protein: CASSRQGSRLRGVKTGELFF
V gene: TRBV5-1; clone size: many; J gene: TRBJ2-7; D gene: -; CDR3 DNA: TGCGCCAGCAGCGGAGACCGTAGCTCCTACGAGCAGTACTTC; CDR3 protein: CASSGDRSSYEQYF
V gene: TRBV18; clone size: few; J gene: TRBJ2-7; D gene: -; CDR3 DNA: TGTGCCAGCTCACCGGGAGCCAACGAGCAGTACTTC; CDR3 protein: CASSPGANEQYF
V gene: TRBV20-1; clone size: -; J gene: TRBJ2-2; D gene: -; CDR3 DNA: TGCAGTGCTAGGGGGATGGGCGGGGAGCTGTTTTTT; CDR3 protein: CSARGMGGELFF
V gene: TRBV12-3/TRBV12-4; clone size: -; J gene: TRBJ1-1; D gene: -; CDR3 DNA: TGTGCCAGCAGCCTAATAACCATTTTGGGCACTGAAGCTTTCTTT; CDR3 protein: CASSLITILGTEAFF
V gene: TRBV4-2; clone size: -; J gene: TRBJ2-5; D gene: -; CDR3 DNA: TGTGCCAGCAGCCCCCAGGGGGAGACCCAGTACTTC; CDR3 protein: CASSPQGETQYF
V gene: TRBV5-1; clone size: many; J gene: TRBJ1-6; D gene: -; CDR3 DNA: TGCGCCAGCAGCCCCGAGGGGCTTCGATCACCCCTCCATTTT; CDR3 protein: CASSPEGLRSPLHF
V gene: TRBV7-3; clone size: few; J gene: TRBJ2-3; D gene: TRBD1; CDR3 DNA: TGTGCCAGCAGTGGGACAGGGGGCCCAGATACGCAGTATTTT; CDR3 protein: CASSGTGGPDTQYF
V gene: TRBV29-1; clone size: -; J gene: TRBJ2-5; D gene: -; CDR3 DNA: TGCAGCGCGGAGGAAGGTCCCCAAGAGACCCAGTACTTC; CDR3 protein: CSAEEGPQETQYF
V gene: TRBV4-2; clone size: -; J gene: TRBJ2-7; D gene: -; CDR3 DNA: TGTGCCAGCAGCCAAGTCCCAGGCTCAGATTCTGCGACCTACGAGCAGTACTTC; CDR3 protein: CASSQVPGSDSATYEQYF
V gene: TRBV29-1; clone size: few; J gene: TRBJ1-5; D gene: -; CDR3 DNA: TGCAGCGTTGATTCGGGGGGCGAAAGTCAGCCCCAGCATTTT; CDR3 protein: CSVDSGGESQPQHF
V gene: TRBV9; clone size: -; J gene: TRBJ1-1; D gene: -; CDR3 DNA: TGTGCCAGCAGCGCGACGGCTGAGGATGAAGCTTTCTTT; CDR3 protein: CASSATAEDEAFF
V gene: TRBV6-1; clone size: many; J gene: TRBJ1-2; D gene: TRBD1; CDR3 DNA: TGTGCCAGCAGATCGGACAGGGGCAGGGGCTACACCTTC; CDR3 protein: CASRSDRGRGYTF
V gene: TRBV6-2/TRBV6-3; clone size: few; J gene: TRBJ1-5; D gene: TRBD1; CDR3 DNA: TGTGCCAGCAGCGCACAGGGGTTTAATAATCAGCCCCAGCATTTT; CDR3 protein: CASSAQGFNNQPQHF
V gene: TRBV7-3; clone size: -; J gene: TRBJ1-5; D gene: -; CDR3 DNA: TGTGCCAGCAGCACTATCCGGTTTCCGGCAGGCGATCAGCCCCAGCATTTT; CDR3 protein: CASSTIRFPAGDQPQHF
V gene: TRBV7-9; clone size: -; J gene: TRBJ1-1; D gene: -; CDR3 DNA: TGTGCCAGCAGCTCCCGAGAGAACACTGAAGCTTTCTTT; CDR3 protein: CASSSRENTEAFF
V gene: TRBV25-1; clone size: few; J gene: TRBJ1-4; D gene: -; CDR3 DNA: TGTGCCAGCAGTGAATATAGCCAGGGGCCAGAAAAACTGTTTTTT; CDR3 protein: CASSEYSQGPEKLFF
V gene: TRBV20-1; clone size: -; J gene: TRBJ1-5; D gene: TRBD1; CDR3 DNA: TGCAGTGCTAGAGCTGGGACAGGGTTGGGCAATCAGCCCCAGCATTTT; CDR3 protein: CSARAGTGLGNQPQHF
V gene: TRBV20-1; clone size: -; J gene: TRBJ2-7; D gene: TRBD2; CDR3 DNA: TGCAGTGCTAGCGGGACTAGCGGGAGAATTTTCCCCTACGAGCAGTACTTC; CDR3 protein: CSASGTSGRIFPYEQYF
V gene: TRBV12-3/TRBV12-4; clone size: few; J gene: TRBJ1-1; D gene: -; CDR3 DNA: TGTGCCAGCAGTTTAGTGGTGGGCACTGAAGCTTTCTTT; CDR3 protein: CASSLVVGTEAFF
V gene: TRBV5-1; clone size: -; J gene: TRBJ2-3; D gene: -; CDR3 DNA: TGCGCCAGCAGCTTGCTAGAAGGCACAGATACGCAGTATTTT; CDR3 protein: CASSLLEGTDTQYF
V gene: TRBV7-2; clone size: many; J gene: TRBJ2-2; D gene: TRBD2; CDR3 DNA: TGTGCCAGCAGCTTACAACGCGGGGGGGCCGCCGGGGAGCTGTTTTTT; CDR3 protein: CASSLQRGGAAGELFF
V gene: TRBV3-1; clone size: few; J gene: TRBJ1-4; D gene: -; CDR3 DNA: TGTGCCAGCAGCCAAGATCGGACAGCAACTAATGAAAAACTGTTTTTT; CDR3 protein: CASSQDRTATNEKLFF